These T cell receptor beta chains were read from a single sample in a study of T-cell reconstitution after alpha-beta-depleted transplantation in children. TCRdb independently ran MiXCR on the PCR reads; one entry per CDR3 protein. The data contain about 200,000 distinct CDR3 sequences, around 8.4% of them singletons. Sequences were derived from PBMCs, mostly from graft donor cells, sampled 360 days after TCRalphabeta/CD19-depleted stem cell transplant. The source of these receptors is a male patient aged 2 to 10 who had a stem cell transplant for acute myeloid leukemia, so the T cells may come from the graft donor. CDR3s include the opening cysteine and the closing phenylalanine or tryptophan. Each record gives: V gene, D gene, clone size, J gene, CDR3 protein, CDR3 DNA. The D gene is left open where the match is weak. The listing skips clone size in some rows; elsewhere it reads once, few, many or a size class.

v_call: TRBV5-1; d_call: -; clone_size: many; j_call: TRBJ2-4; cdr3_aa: CASSLSLARHIQYF; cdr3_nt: TGCGCCAGCAGCTTGAGCCTAGCGCGGCACATTCAGTACTTC
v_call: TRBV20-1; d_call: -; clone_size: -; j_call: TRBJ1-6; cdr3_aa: CSARAGQGSPLHF; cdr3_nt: TGCAGTGCTAGGGCAGGGCAAGGATCACCCCTCCACTTT
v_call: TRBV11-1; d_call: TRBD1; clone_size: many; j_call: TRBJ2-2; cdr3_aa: CASSLRWTGRKYTGELFF; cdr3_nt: TGTGCCAGCAGCTTACGATGGACAGGGAGGAAGTACACCGGGGAGCTGTTTTTT
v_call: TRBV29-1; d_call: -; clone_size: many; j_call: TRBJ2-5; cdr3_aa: CSGSRDLEQETQYF; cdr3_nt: TGCAGCGGAAGCCGGGACTTAGAACAAGAGACCCAGTACTTC
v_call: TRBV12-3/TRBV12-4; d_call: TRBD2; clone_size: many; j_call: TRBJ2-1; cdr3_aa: CASSLVAGAWNEQFF; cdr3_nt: TGTGCCAGCAGTTTAGTAGCGGGAGCATGGAATGAGCAGTTCTTC
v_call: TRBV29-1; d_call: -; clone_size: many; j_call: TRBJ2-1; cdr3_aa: CSSLSGPYNEQFF; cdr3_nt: TGCAGCTCCCTTAGCGGACCGTACAATGAGCAGTTCTTC
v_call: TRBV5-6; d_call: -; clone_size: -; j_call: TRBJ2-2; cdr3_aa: CASSNFGGNTGELFF; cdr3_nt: TGTGCCAGCAGCAATTTTGGGGGAAACACCGGGGAGCTGTTTTTT
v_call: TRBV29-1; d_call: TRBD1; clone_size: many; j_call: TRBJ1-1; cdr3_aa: CSLGQDTEAFF; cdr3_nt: TGCAGCCTCGGACAGGACACTGAAGCTTTCTTT
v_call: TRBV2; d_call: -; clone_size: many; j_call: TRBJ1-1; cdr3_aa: CASSGLTVNTEAFF; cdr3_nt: TGTGCCAGCAGTGGGCTCACGGTGAACACTGAAGCTTTCTTT
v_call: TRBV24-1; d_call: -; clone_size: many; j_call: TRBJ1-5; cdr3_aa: CATSDCRADNQPQHF; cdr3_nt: TGTGCCACCAGTGATTGCAGGGCCGACAATCAGCCCCAGCATTTT
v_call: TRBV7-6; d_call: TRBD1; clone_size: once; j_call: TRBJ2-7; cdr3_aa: CASSLDPGQGAEQYF; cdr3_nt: TGTGCCAGCAGCTTAGACCCGGGACAGGGGGCCGAGCAGTACTTC
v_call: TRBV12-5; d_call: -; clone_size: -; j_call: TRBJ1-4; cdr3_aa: CASGNLRDSKLFF; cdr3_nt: TGTGCTAGTGGCAACCTCCGGGACTCCAAACTGTTTTTT
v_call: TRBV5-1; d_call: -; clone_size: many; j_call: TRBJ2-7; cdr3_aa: CASSLKANSGEQYF; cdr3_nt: TGCGCCAGCAGCTTAAAGGCTAACTCTGGTGAGCAGTACTTC
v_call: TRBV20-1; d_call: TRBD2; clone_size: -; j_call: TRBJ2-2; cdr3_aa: CSARWLAGDANTGELFF; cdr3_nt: TGCAGTGCTAGATGGCTAGCGGGGGACGCGAACACCGGGGAGCTGTTTTTT
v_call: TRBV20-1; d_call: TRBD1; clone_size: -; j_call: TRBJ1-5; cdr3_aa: CSVKTGDQPQHF; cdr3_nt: TGCAGTGTAAAGACAGGGGATCAGCCCCAGCATTTT
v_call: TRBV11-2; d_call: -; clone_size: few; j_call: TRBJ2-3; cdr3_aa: CASSSPLWQGEDTQYF; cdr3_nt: TGTGCCAGCAGCTCACCCCTCTGGCAGGGAGAAGATACGCAGTATTTT
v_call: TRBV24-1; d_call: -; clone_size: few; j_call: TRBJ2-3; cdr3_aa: CATSDFADTQYF; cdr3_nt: TGTGCCACCAGTGATTTCGCAGATACGCAGTATTTT